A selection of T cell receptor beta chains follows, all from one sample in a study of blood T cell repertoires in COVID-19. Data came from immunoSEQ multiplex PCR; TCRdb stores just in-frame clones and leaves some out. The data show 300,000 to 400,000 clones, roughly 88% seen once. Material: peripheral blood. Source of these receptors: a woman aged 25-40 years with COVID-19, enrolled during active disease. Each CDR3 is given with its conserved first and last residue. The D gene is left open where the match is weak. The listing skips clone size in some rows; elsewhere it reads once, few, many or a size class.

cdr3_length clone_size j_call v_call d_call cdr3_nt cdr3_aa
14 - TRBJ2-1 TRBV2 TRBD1 TGTGCCAGCATTAGTCTACAGGGGGTCCTTGAGCAGTTCTTC CASISLQGVLEQFF
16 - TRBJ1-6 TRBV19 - TGTGCCAGTAGTATAGTCAACAGATCCTATAATTCACCCCTCCACTTT CASSIVNRSYNSPLHF
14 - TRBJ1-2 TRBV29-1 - TGCAGCGTTACAGGACAGTTGACGAACTATGGCTACACCTTC CSVTGQLTNYGYTF
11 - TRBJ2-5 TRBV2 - TGTGCCAGCAGCCCTCAAGAGACCCAGTACTTC CASSPQETQYF
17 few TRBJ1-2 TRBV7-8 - TGTGCCAGCAGCTTATGGGCAAGGCGAATTTTAGGCTATGGCTACACCTTC CASSLWARRILGYGYTF
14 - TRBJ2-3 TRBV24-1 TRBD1 TGTGCCACCAGTGGAGGGACAGGGGCAGATACGCAGTATTTT CATSGGTGADTQYF
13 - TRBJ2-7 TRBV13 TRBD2 TGTGCCAGCAGCCGAGCGGGGAACTACGAGCAGTACTTC CASSRAGNYEQYF
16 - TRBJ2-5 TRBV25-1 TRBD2 TGTGCCAGCAGTGAAGCGGGGGGGCCGAAAAGAGAGACCCAGTACTTC CASSEAGGPKRETQYF
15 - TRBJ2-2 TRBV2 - TGTGCCAGCAGGGTTGACAGGACGCAACCCGGGGAGCTGTTTTTT CASRVDRTQPGELFF
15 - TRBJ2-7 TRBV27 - TGTGCCAGCAGTTTAATTGGCGGGTCCACCTACGAGCAGTACTTC CASSLIGGSTYEQYF